The clone carrying this T cell receptor (beta chain) was observed a single time. The protocol was immunoSEQ multiplex PCR, while the TCRdb copy is restricted to in-frame clones and leaves out a portion. The sample lists about 54,000 clones; 88% were seen once. Cells were sorted from thawed PBMC rested overnight and stained with GMM-loaded CD1B tetramer, viability dye and anti-CD3. C32 glucose monomycolate from Rhodococcus equi was loaded onto the CD1B tetramers. From each donor, some 96,000 tetramer-negative cells were sorted. Per germline, CDR1 SGHAT and CDR2 FQNNGV. The CDR3 has 14 amino acids. The germline V and J ends were trimmed by 5 bases and 0 bases, with 10 bases remaining between them. This sample was taken from a study of T cells in tuberculosis. Study-level findings and limits: T cells binding CD1B-GMM tetramer weakly possibly escaped the sort.

This receptor was taken from an adult woman with latent tuberculosis. Sequenced input: CD1b-GMM tetramer-negative cells sorted from PBMCs. The gene calls are TRBV11-2 and TRBJ1-2; D is perhaps TRBD1 (5 bases). CDR3: CASSPGLPNYGYTF. Written as DNA, the CDR3 is TGTGCCAGCAGCCCAGGGCTCCCTAACTATGGCTACACCTTC. The variable domain in full, with the rest retrieved from reference TRBV11-2 and TRBJ1-2, is EAGVAQSPRYKIIEKRQSVAFWCNPISGHATLYWYQQILGQGPKLLIQFQNNGVVDDSQLPKDRFSAERLKGVDSTLKIQPAKLEDSAVYLCASSPGLPNYGYTFGSGTRLTVV.